This paragraph covers one T cell receptor beta chain sequence. Its antigen remains undetermined. No qualities accompany the bases; no much larger clone lies one base away. TCRbeta CDR3 regions were amplified from genomic DNA using the immunoSEQ Assay, a bias-controlled multiplex PCR. As for how the authors treated the data: Nucleated cell counts per sample were estimated from amplification of reference gene primers within the assay. To quantify the absolute abundance of each unique TCRbeta CDR3 rearrangement, sequence reads were collapsed and filtered. Productive Simpson clonality was computed per sample as the square root of Simpson's diversity index over productive rearrangements. Entries here come from immuneACCESS through TCRdb and include only in-frame sequences with V and J called. Some clones fail to appear in such tables; in the studies checked, an unresolved V gene covers under half of the shortfall, and the cause of the remainder is unknown. That table furnishes V, J and clone size, whereas the DNA furnished D and trimming. Here the sample has around 60,000 clones; approximately 80% occur a single time. 10% to 13% of the sample comes from the top ten.

In Seattle, one collaborating source enrolled patients while the infection was active and tracked those patients longitudinally over the course of disease. Whole blood was collected in K2EDTA tubes by collaborating institutions according to the institutions' own protocols. Collaborator samples were shipped for TCRbeta analysis as frozen whole blood, isolated PBMCs, or DNA extracted from either sample type. This record comes from a study of blood T cell repertoires in COVID-19 (dated by TCRdb to the early 2020s). A note on the overall study: Collaborator samples came from the United States, Italy and Spain and covered acute and convalescent phases of COVID-19. The samples were drawn from the first 160 participants of the ongoing ImmuneRACE study and from some 1,300 subjects provided by 6 global collaborators. Subjects who had been exposed to COVID-19, were actively infected with it, or had recovered from it provided the deeply sampled blood TCRbeta repertoires that made up the dataset. The repertoires were made available in a free public database intended to serve as a resource for research on the immune response to SARS-CoV-2. The material from the prospective study consisted of cDNA or gDNA derived from T cells, B-cell-depleted T cells, or PBMCs. A de-identified subject ID, COVID-19 status, age in years and sex were almost always included in the sample metadata. Where available, HLA class I and class II types were obtained from metadata supplied by the sample provider rather than from assay-based typing. Results the study describes overall, beyond this receptor: The amount of clinical and demographic metadata varied by source and participant and was provided uncurated.

The CDR3 covers 15 residues, taking in both the cysteine and the phenylalanine. The entry retains the CDR3 DNA only, 45 bases that are in frame from base 1. CDR1 and CDR2 are drawn from the germline V gene: SGHDN, FVKESK. V is pared back by 0 bases and J by 1 base, with 9 bases lying between the germline termini. The receptor was isolated from a man between 45 and 60 years old with COVID-19, enrolled during active disease. Sequencing was carried out using peripheral blood. The sequence joins TRBV14 to TRBJ1-1, with the D segment identity uncertain. The CDR3 has the sequence CASSQDLVRNTEAFF. The DNA is as follows: TGTGCCAGCAGCCAAGATCTTGTGAGGAACACTGAAGCTTTCTTT.